These 26 T cell receptor beta chains were all obtained from the same sample, sequenced in a study of blood T cell repertoires in COVID-19. The protocol was immunoSEQ multiplex PCR, while the TCRdb copy is restricted to in-frame clones and leaves out a portion. The sample holds approximately 220,000 clones, roughly 85% seen once. Sequences were obtained from PBMCs or T cells enriched from blood (not recorded which). The receptors come from a man in his forties who had recovered from COVID-19.

This clone showed up just once. CDR3 loop: CASSHPAVETQYF. CDR3 nucleotides: TGTGCCAGCAGCCATCCCGCAGTGGAGACCCAGTACTTC. The rearrangement uses TRBV5-5 and TRBJ2-5; D is unclear. The CDR3 consists of 13 residues. V dropped 4 bases and J dropped 5 bases, with 12 bases sitting between them. Per the germline V gene, CDR1 is SGHKS and CDR2 is YYEKEE (reference sequence).

The V gene is TRBV7-9, the J gene TRBJ2-3; D ambiguous. In germline, CDR1 is SEHNR, CDR2 FQNEAQ (reference sequence). The germline V and J ends were trimmed by 11 bases and 4 bases, with 7 bases remaining between them. The CDR3 spans 10 residues. The CDR3, as DNA: TGTGCCCTCACGGCAGATACGCAGTATTTT. Protein product: CALTADTQYF.

This chain joins TRBV2 and TRBJ2-7, with 9 positions matching TRBD1. CDR3 size: 18 residues. The germline V gene has CDR1 SNHLY and CDR2 FYNNEI. V lost 4 bases to trimming and J lost 1 base; unmatched junction nucleotides: 14. The CDR3 spells CASSVGDRVYEDSYEQYF. CDR3 in DNA: TGTGCCAGCAGTGTGGGGGACAGGGTATATGAGGATTCCTACGAGCAGTACTTC.

J is TRBJ2-7 and V is TRBV5-1; 8 bases are shared with TRBD2. Trimming at V came to 0 bases and at J to 6 bases, leaving 8 bases not matched to a gene. CDR1 is SGHRS, CDR2 YFSETQ, per germline. CDR3 length equals 15 residues. The CDR3 DNA is TGCGCCAGCAGCTTGGCCTCGGGGGGGCGCGTCGAGCAGTACTTC. Protein sequence: CASSLASGGRVEQYF.

The chain is built from TRBV7-3 and TRBJ2-6, with D possibly being TRBD1 (5 bases). CDR3 length: 14 amino acids. The V and J ends lost 8 bases and 4 bases respectively, with 12 bases between them. CDR1 and CDR2 (germline): SGHTA, FQGTGA. This chain's CDR3 is CASGSGFGANVLTF. Written as DNA, the CDR3 is TGTGCCAGCGGGTCAGGGTTCGGGGCCAACGTCCTGACTTTC.

The gene calls are TRBV9 and TRBJ1-1; no reliable D call. There are 17 residues in the CDR3. Germline V gene lookup returns CDR1 SGDLS and CDR2 YYNGEE. V dropped 1 base and J dropped 0 bases, with 16 bases sitting between them. The chain's CDR3 is CASSVSGAPGMNTEAFF. The CDR3 DNA reads TGTGCCAGCAGCGTATCCGGAGCCCCGGGAATGAACACTGAAGCTTTCTTT.

This chain uses TRBV6-5 with TRBJ2-7; 13 bases fit TRBD2. The CDR3 has 14 amino acids. CDR1 is MNHEY and CDR2 is SVGAGI in the germline V gene. V lost 6 bases to trimming and J lost 5 bases; unmatched junction nucleotides: 4. CDR3 nucleotide sequence: TGTGCCAGCAGCGCGACTAGCGGGAGGAACGAGCAGTACTTC. The encoded protein is CASSATSGRNEQYF.

This chain links TRBV30 with TRBJ1-3; possible D gene TRBD1, 6 bases. Germline V gene sequence: CDR1 GTSNPN, CDR2 SVGIG (reference sequence). The ends were cut back, 1 base at V and 1 base at J, with 14 bases in the middle. The length of the CDR3 is 16 residues. The CDR3: CAWSEGQTISGNTIYF. The CDR3 DNA follows: TGTGCCTGGAGTGAAGGACAGACTATTTCTGGAAACACCATATATTTT.

The V call is TRBV5-8, the J call TRBJ2-7; perhaps TRBD1 as D (6 bases). Germline loops: CDR1 SGHTS, CDR2 YDEGEE. The V gene lost 7 bases and the J gene lost 9 bases, with 32 bases spanning the gap. The CDR3 is made up of 17 amino acids. The CDR3 bases are TGTGCCAGCGCGGCAGGGGATCCGCCAGAGGCGTGGAATGGGCAGTACTTC. Protein sequence: CASAAGDPPEAWNGQYF.

This clone was observed a handful of times. CDR3 sequence: CASSDQKREQFF. Here the CDR3 DNA reads TGTGCCAGCAGCGATCAAAAGCGAGAGCAGTTCTTC. This rearrangement joins TRBV9 to TRBJ2-1; no clear D gene. Trimming took off 3 bases at V and 10 bases at J, with 11 bases between the two ends. CDR1 is SGDLS and CDR2 is YYNGEE in the germline V gene. The CDR3 consists of 12 residues. Together with reference TRBV9 and TRBJ2-1, the CDR3 gives the full variable domain: DSGVTQTPKHLITATGQRVTLRCSPRSGDLSVYWYQQSLDQGLQFLIQYYNGEERAKGNILERFSAQQFPDLHSELNLSSLELGDSALYFCASSDQKREQFFGPGTRLTVL.

The chain is built from TRBV27 and TRBJ1-1; 8 bases line up with TRBD1. CDR3 length: 16 amino acids. Germline CDR1 and CDR2: MNHEY and SMNVEV (reference sequence). Trimming took 1 base from V and 4 from J; bases not matched to a gene: 8. The CDR3 coding sequence is TGTGCCAGCAGTTTATTATCAGGGGGCGCAGGCACTGAAGCTTTCTTT. Its translation: CASSLLSGGAGTEAFF.

The chain carries TRBV5-1 and TRBJ1-2; the D is unclear. Trimming stripped 6 bases from V and 4 bases from J, with 13 bases between. The CDR3 extends over 13 amino acids. The germline V gene has CDR1 SGHRS and CDR2 YFSETQ. The CDR3 DNA follows: TGCGCCAGCAACCCAGGAAACTCCTATGGCTACACCTTC. Translated, it gives CASNPGNSYGYTF.

This chain joins TRBV15 and TRBJ2-1; a possible D gene is TRBD1 (6 bases). Germline V gene lookup returns CDR1 LNHNV and CDR2 YYDKDF (reference sequence). The CDR3 loop spans 16 amino acids. V was trimmed by 1 base and J by 2 bases, leaving 12 bases between them. CDR3 protein: CATSRAGGFPYNEQFF. In DNA form, the CDR3 reads TGTGCCACCAGCAGAGCTGGGGGCTTCCCCTACAATGAGCAGTTCTTC.

The chain joins TRBV11-2 to TRBJ2-1; 8 positions agree with TRBD2. The junction had 11 bases not matched to a gene; V was cut back by 3 bases and J by 10 bases. Germline CDR1 and CDR2: SGHAT and FQNNGV. This CDR3 contains 15 residues. In DNA form, the CDR3 reads TGTGCCAGCAGCTTGGCCGGGACTAGATCTCGGGAGCAGTTCTTC. Translated: CASSLAGTRSREQFF.

The chain combines TRBV27 with TRBJ2-5; 11 bases align to TRBD2. The CDR3 runs 18 residues. In germline, CDR1 is MNHEY, CDR2 SMNVEV (reference sequence). With 5 bases clipped from V and 2 bases from J, the junction kept 13 bases outside the gene matches. The CDR3 DNA reads TGTGCCAGCAGTCCTCAACTAGCGGGAGAGCATCCGCAAGAGACCCAGTACTTC. Translated, it gives CASSPQLAGEHPQETQYF.

This rearrangement joins TRBV28 to TRBJ1-2; weak D call: TRBD1 (5 bases). Per germline, CDR1 MDHEN and CDR2 SYDVKM. Trimming cost V 4 bases and J 7 bases, with 7 bases left between them. This CDR3 region has 11 residues. The CDR3 loop is CASSYRGGYTF. For the CDR3, the DNA is TGTGCCAGCAGTTATAGGGGTGGCTACACCTTC.

This chain connects TRBV15 to TRBJ2-1; weak D call: TRBD2 (5 bases). Germline V gene lookup returns CDR1 LNHNV and CDR2 YYDKDF (reference sequence). This CDR3 has 15 amino acids. Trimming pared 2 bases from V and 5 bases from J, leaving 13 bases between. CDR3 region: CATSRPMGVNNEQFF. The CDR3 DNA follows: TGTGCCACCAGCAGACCAATGGGAGTAAACAATGAGCAGTTCTTC.

The V gene is TRBV28, the J gene TRBJ1-1; 9 positions agree with TRBD1. Germline assignment: CDR1 MDHEN and CDR2 SYDVKM. V shed 6 bases, J shed 4 bases, and the junction held 9 bases outside the gene matches. This CDR3 has 15 residues. CDR3 in amino acids: CASRKGQGVATEAFF. CDR3 DNA: TGTGCCAGCAGAAAGGGACAGGGCGTCGCCACTGAAGCTTTCTTT.

The chain links TRBV6-2 or TRBV6-3 to TRBJ2-7; TRBD2 agrees at 13 bases. Germline V CDR1 and CDR2: MNHEY, SVGEGT. The CDR3 covers 15 residues. The J segment lost 2 bases and the V segment lost 4 bases, leaving 2 bases of the junction unmatched. CDR3 sequence: CASSWGTSGTYEQYF. The CDR3 coding sequence is TGTGCCAGCAGTTGGGGGACTAGCGGGACCTACGAGCAGTACTTC.

A remark on this clone: At the DNA level, this CDR3 is encoded by other sequences in the same sample as well. The rearrangement uses TRBV24-1 and TRBJ2-1; TRBD2 agrees at 7 bases. After removal of 1 base from V and 2 bases from J, the junction contained 4 bases not matched to a gene. CDR1 is KGHDR, CDR2 SFDVKD, per germline. The CDR3 runs to 16 residues. CDR3 sequence reads: CATSDLSGGPYNEQFF. The CDR3 DNA reads as TGTGCCACCAGTGATTTATCGGGAGGTCCCTACAATGAGCAGTTCTTC.

The chain joins TRBV7-2 to TRBJ1-5, with a tentative D call TRBD1 (6 bases). This CDR3 contains 15 residues. V was cut by 1 base and J by 1 base, with 8 bases left in between. CDR1 is SGHTA and CDR2 is FQGNSA in the germline V gene. The CDR3 DNA reads TGTGCCAGCAGCTTAGAAGGGGGAAGCAATCAGCCCCAGCATTTT. Translation gives CASSLEGGSNQPQHF.

The chain uses TRBV7-9 and TRBJ1-1; D not resolved. CDR1 is SEHNR, CDR2 FQNEAQ, per germline (reference sequence). This CDR3 spans 15 amino acids. The V end lost 1 base, the J end lost 5 bases, and 14 bases lay between the germline ends. DNA of the CDR3: TGTGCCAGCAGCTTAGAAGTGGCGGTGAGAACTGAAGCTTTCTTT. This encodes CASSLEVAVRTEAFF.

J is TRBJ2-7 and V is TRBV19; 8 bases align to TRBD1. The CDR3 sequence is 14 residues long. Germline V CDR1 and CDR2: LNHDA, SQIVND (reference sequence). The J segment lost 5 bases and the V segment lost 6 bases, leaving 9 bases of the junction unmatched. DNA for the CDR3: TGTGCCAGTAGAGAATCAGGGGGCGGGAACGAGCAGTACTTC. Translating gives CASRESGGGNEQYF.

This clone was seen a handful of times. The gene calls are TRBV5-4 and TRBJ2-5, with D possibly TRBD2 on 6 matching bases. Germline-derived CDR1 and CDR2 are SGHNT and YYREEE (reference sequence). This CDR3 spans 16 amino acids. Trimming stripped 0 bases from V and 3 bases from J, with 15 bases between. The CDR3 bases are TGTGCCAGCAGCTTGGTTAGTGGGACTCCAGAAGAGACCCAGTACTTC. The encoded protein is CASSLVSGTPEETQYF.

This clone has a single count. The CDR3 region is CSVWDRENEQYF. CDR3 bases: TGCAGCGTCTGGGACAGGGAAAACGAGCAGTACTTC. The rearrangement joins TRBV29-1 to TRBJ2-7, with 9 bases fitting TRBD1. V gave up 6 bases and J gave up 5 bases; unmatched junction bases: 5. This CDR3 comprises 12 residues. In germline, CDR1 is SQVTM, CDR2 ANQGSEA.

CDR3 amino acids: CASSENRDWYEQYF. CDR3 nucleotides: TGTGCCAGCAGTGAAAACAGGGATTGGTACGAGCAGTACTTC. J is TRBJ2-7 and V is TRBV2, with D perhaps TRBD1 (6 bases). Trimming took 2 bases from V and 4 from J, leaving 12 bases between them. CDR3 length: 14 residues. CDR1 and CDR2 (germline): SNHLY, FYNNEI.